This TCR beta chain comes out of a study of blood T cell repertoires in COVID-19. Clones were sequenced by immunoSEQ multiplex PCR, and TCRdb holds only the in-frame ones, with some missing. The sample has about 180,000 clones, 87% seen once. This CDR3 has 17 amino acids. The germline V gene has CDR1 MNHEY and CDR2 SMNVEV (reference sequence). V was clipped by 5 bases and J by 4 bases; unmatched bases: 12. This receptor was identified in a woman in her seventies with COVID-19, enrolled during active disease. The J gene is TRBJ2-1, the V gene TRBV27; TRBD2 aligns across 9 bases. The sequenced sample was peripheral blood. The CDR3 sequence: CASSPLGGSGSYNEQFF. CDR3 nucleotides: TGTGCCAGCAGTCCCCTCGGGGGTAGCGGGAGTTACAATGAGCAGTTCTTC.